Sequencing of this T cell receptor (beta chain) was carried out in a study of CD8+ T cells in alopecia areata. General study findings and limits: Higher clonality was seen in lesional scalp than in normal scalp, especially in alopecia totalis/universalis. On tofacitinib, scalp and blood still held many of the expanded lesional clones.

As for this clone: Its antigen is as yet unknown.

Treatment reported: oral pan-JAK inhibitor, 5-10 mg twice daily. Alopecia areata patients had lesional scalp punch biopsies and peripheral blood taken from them. Extraction of RNA preceded its reverse transcription into cDNA, which served as the sequencing template. The assay was immunoSEQ multiplex PCR, and TCRdb's table has in-frame clones only and misses some. The data show over 150,000 clones, about 53% seen once. V gave up 7 bases and J gave up 0 bases, with 10 bases separating them. CDR3 length: 13 amino acids. Germline CDR1 reads SEHNR; CDR2 reads FQNEAQ (reference sequence). The TCR comes from a human donor with alopecia areata. The material sequenced was CD8+ T cells sorted from blood, taken at week 24, from a patient treated with tofacitinib. The V gene is TRBV7-9, the J gene TRBJ2-7; D gene unclear. The CDR3 spells CASTPRSSYEQYF. The CDR3 nucleotides are TGTGCCAGCACCCCTCGAAGCTCCTACGAGCAGTACTTC.